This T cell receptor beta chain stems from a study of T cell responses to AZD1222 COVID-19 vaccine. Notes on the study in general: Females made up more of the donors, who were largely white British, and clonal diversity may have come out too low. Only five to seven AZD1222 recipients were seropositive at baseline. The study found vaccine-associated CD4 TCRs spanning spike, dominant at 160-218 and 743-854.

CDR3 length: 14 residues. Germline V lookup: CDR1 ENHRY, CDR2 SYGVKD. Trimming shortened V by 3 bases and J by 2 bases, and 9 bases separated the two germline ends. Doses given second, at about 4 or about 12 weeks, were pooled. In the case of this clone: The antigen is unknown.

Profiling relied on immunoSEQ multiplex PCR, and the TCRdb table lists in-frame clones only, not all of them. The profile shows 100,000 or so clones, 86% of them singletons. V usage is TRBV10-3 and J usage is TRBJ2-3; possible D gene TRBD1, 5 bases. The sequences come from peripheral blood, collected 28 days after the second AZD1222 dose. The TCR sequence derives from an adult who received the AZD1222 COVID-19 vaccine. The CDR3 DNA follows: TGTGCCATCAGTGACGACAGTTCCACAGATACGCAGTATTTT. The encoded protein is CAISDDSSTDTQYF.